A single sample is the source of the 29 T cell receptor beta chains below, sequenced in a study of blood T cell repertoires in COVID-19. Generated by immunoSEQ multiplex PCR, the TCRdb table keeps only in-frame clones and is missing some. The repertoire consists of fewer than 250,000 clones, with less than 90% occurring once and the leading ten covering about 3.3%. The sample consisted of PBMCs or T cells enriched from blood (not recorded which). All receptors derive from a woman younger than 45 who had been exposed to COVID-19.

This clone was seen a few times. The CDR3 DNA sequence: TGTGCCAGCAGCCTCAGGGCCTTACGGTCACCCCTCCACTTT. Amino acid sequence: CASSLRALRSPLHF. V gene TRBV7-2 combines with J gene TRBJ1-6; tentative D call: TRBD1 (5 bases). The V gene's germline CDR1 is SGHTA and CDR2 FQGNSA. This CDR3 comprises 14 residues. V was trimmed by 5 bases and J by 10 bases, leaving 15 bases between them.

This clone was seen only a few times. This chain uses TRBV18 with TRBJ1-4; TRBD1 matches at 7 bases. Germline CDR1 is KGHSH and CDR2 is LQKENI. CDR3 length: 14 residues. Unmatched junction bases numbered 8, after V lost 5 bases and J lost 8 bases. The CDR3 is CASSADRVGEKLFF. In nucleotides, the CDR3 is TGTGCCAGCTCAGCCGACAGGGTAGGGGAAAAACTGTTTTTT.

The chain recombines TRBV9 with TRBJ2-7; D is unclear. Germline loops: CDR1 SGDLS, CDR2 YYNGEE. This CDR3 contains 14 residues. V was shortened by 4 bases and J by 0 bases, with 11 bases between the two germline ends. The CDR3 reads CASSTRASSYEQYF. Written as DNA, the CDR3 is TGTGCCAGCAGCACCCGCGCTAGCTCCTACGAGCAGTACTTC. Based on the CDR3 plus reference TRBV9 and TRBJ2-7, the full variable domain is DSGVTQTPKHLITATGQRVTLRCSPRSGDLSVYWYQQSLDQGLQFLIQYYNGEERAKGNILERFSAQQFPDLHSELNLSSLELGDSALYFCASSTRASSYEQYFGPGTRLTVT.

V usage is TRBV5-1 and J usage is TRBJ1-1; no definite D call. The V and J ends lost 5 bases and 1 base respectively, with 12 bases between them. Germline lookup yields CDR1 SGHRS and CDR2 YFSETQ. The CDR3 is 14 amino acids. DNA of the CDR3: TGCGCCAGCAGACCTTCGCGGGGGAACACTGAAGCTTTCTTT. This gives the protein CASRPSRGNTEAFF.

V and J are TRBV5-8 and TRBJ1-2; D gene ambiguous. There are 13 residues in the CDR3. V lost 1 base to trimming and J lost 8 bases, with 12 bases between them. Germline V CDR1 and CDR2: SGHTS, YDEGEE. The CDR3 DNA reads as TGTGCCAGCAGCTTGAACCGACTAGGGGGCTACACCTTC. Its translation is CASSLNRLGGYTF.

The chain is built from TRBV6-1 and TRBJ1-2; D gene uncertain. Germline values: CDR1 MNHNS, CDR2 SASEGT. The CDR3 is 12 residues long. V dropped 1 base and J dropped 8 bases, with 8 bases sitting between them. The DNA of the CDR3 is TGTGCCAGCAGTGAAGTCCTTTCGGGCTACACCTTC. It encodes CASSEVLSGYTF.

This chain links TRBV6-4 with TRBJ2-1, with 9 bases matching TRBD2. The CDR3 runs to 15 residues. The V segment lost 6 bases and the J segment 0 bases; nucleotides outside the gene matches: 3. Looked up from germline, CDR1 is MRHNA and CDR2 is SNTAGT. In nucleotides, the CDR3 is TGTGCCAGCAGCAGCGGGGGGAGCTCCTACAATGAGCAGTTCTTC. Translation: CASSSGGSSYNEQFF.

The sample holds a few counts of this clone. The chain recombines TRBV13 with TRBJ1-4; D remains unclear. Germline-derived CDR1 and CDR2 are PRHDT and FYEKMQ (reference sequence). V was pared by 7 bases and J by 4 bases, with 10 bases between. CDR3 length: 13 amino acids. CDR3 protein: CASNRGSNEKLFF. The CDR3, as DNA: TGTGCCAGCAATAGAGGGAGTAATGAAAAACTGTTTTTT.

The J gene is TRBJ2-1, the V gene TRBV9; 12 nucleotides align to TRBD2. The CDR3 loop spans 16 amino acids. Trimming at V came to 0 bases and at J to 4 bases, leaving 2 bases not matched to a gene. CDR1 is SGDLS and CDR2 is YYNGEE in the germline V gene. The CDR3: CASSVDLAGGYNEQFF. Here the CDR3 DNA reads TGTGCCAGCAGCGTAGACCTAGCGGGGGGGTACAATGAGCAGTTCTTC. The full variable domain, its missing parts supplied by reference TRBV9 and TRBJ2-1, is DSGVTQTPKHLITATGQRVTLRCSPRSGDLSVYWYQQSLDQGLQFLIQYYNGEERAKGNILERFSAQQFPDLHSELNLSSLELGDSALYFCASSVDLAGGYNEQFFGPGTRLTVL.

V usage is TRBV10-3 and J usage is TRBJ2-1; 10 bases fit TRBD2. The CDR3 spans 12 residues. The J segment lost 7 bases and the V segment lost 10 bases, leaving 4 bases of the junction unmatched. Germline CDR1 ENHRY, CDR2 SYGVKD. The CDR3 sequence: CATGLAENEQFF. CDR3 DNA sequence: TGTGCCACCGGACTAGCGGAGAATGAGCAGTTCTTC.

The chain has TRBV24-1 and TRBJ1-2; TRBD1 matches 9 bases. V shed 4 bases and J 5 bases; nucleotides not matched to a gene: 4. Germline CDR1 reads KGHDR; CDR2 reads SFDVKD. This CDR3 is 14 amino acids long. The DNA of the CDR3 is TGTGCCACCAGTGACCCGGACAGGGGATATGGCTACACCTTC. The encoded protein is CATSDPDRGYGYTF.

The sample holds one count of this clone. The V and J genes are TRBV21-1 and TRBJ1-1; no check of the table's D call, TRBD1, against the DNA was made. TRBV21-1 is deemed a pseudogene. This CDR3 region has 15 residues. CDR3 protein: CAASPDRGMNTEAFF. In nucleotides, the CDR3 is TGTGCCGCGTCCCCGGACAGGGGAATGAACACTGAAGCTTTCTTT.

This clone occurred once. The chain combines TRBV6-5 with TRBJ2-5; D call uncertain. The CDR3 totals 12 residues. The V end was cut by 11 bases, the J end by 5 bases, with 15 bases between. Germline-derived CDR1 and CDR2 are MNHEY and SVGAGI. CDR3 nucleotide sequence: TGTGCCCTTTGGTGGGCAGGTGAGACCCAGTACTTC. Its translation is CALWWAGETQYF.

The rearrangement joins TRBV7-8 to TRBJ2-5, with TRBD2 as a possible D gene (5 bases). Trimming took 1 base from V and 3 from J, leaving 9 bases between them. Germline loops: CDR1 SGHVS, CDR2 FQNEAQ. This CDR3 is built from 14 residues. The CDR3 loop reads CASSLESGEETQYF. Written as DNA, the CDR3 is TGTGCCAGCAGCTTAGAGTCCGGGGAAGAGACCCAGTACTTC.

V usage is TRBV6-5 and J usage is TRBJ1-4; D not certain. Germline V CDR1 and CDR2: MNHEY, SVGAGI. Trimming cost V 4 bases and J 6 bases, with 6 bases left between them. This CDR3 has 12 amino acids. CDR3 residues: CASSSEDEKLFF. In DNA, the CDR3 is TGTGCCAGCAGTTCCGAGGATGAAAAACTGTTTTTT.

The chain uses TRBV3-1 (or the pseudogene TRBV3-2) and TRBJ1-1, with D possibly matching TRBD1 (5 bases). V lost 4 bases, J lost 0 bases, and 15 bases lay in between. There are 16 residues in the CDR3. Looked up from germline, CDR1 is LGHDT and CDR2 is YNNKEL (reference sequence). Here the CDR3 reads CASSLTKGRMNTEAFF. CDR3 sequence (DNA): TGTGCCAGCAGCCTTACCAAGGGGCGCATGAACACTGAAGCTTTCTTT.

The rearrangement uses TRBV12-5 and TRBJ2-1; tentatively, D is TRBD2 (6 bases). This CDR3 is 14 amino acids long. Germline V lookup: CDR1 LGHNT, CDR2 FRNRAP. The V end was cut by 6 bases, the J end by 1 base, with 10 bases between. For the CDR3, the DNA is TGTGCTAGTGGAGGAGGGAATTCCTACAATGAGCAGTTCTTC. This encodes CASGGGNSYNEQFF. Combining the CDR3 with reference TRBV12-5 and TRBJ2-1 gives the whole variable domain DARVTQTPRHKVTEMGQEVTMRCQPILGHNTVFWYRQTMMQGLELLAYFRNRAPLDDSGMPKDRFSAEMPDATLATLKIQPSEPRDSAVYFCASGGGNSYNEQFFGPGTRLTVL.

The V and J genes are TRBV2 and TRBJ2-1; 11 bases align to TRBD2. The CDR3 has 16 amino acids. Trimming removed 7 bases from V and 7 bases from J; junction bases left unmatched: 12. CDR1 and CDR2 (germline): SNHLY, FYNNEI. CDR3 sequence: CASTRSPLAGVNEQFF. CDR3 coding DNA: TGTGCCAGCACCAGATCCCCACTAGCGGGGGTGAATGAGCAGTTCTTC.

This clone was counted a single time. The chain is built from TRBV4-3 and TRBJ2-3; possibly TRBD2 for D (5 bases). Germline loops: CDR1 LGHNA, CDR2 YSLEER. The V end lost 4 bases, the J end lost 3 bases, and 11 bases lay between the germline ends. The CDR3 sequence is 14 residues long. The CDR3 DNA is TGCGCCAGCAGCCTCGGACTGGCGACAGATACGCAGTATTTT. Translated: CASSLGLATDTQYF.

V gene TRBV12-5 combines with J gene TRBJ2-3; 8 bases fit TRBD1. J gave up 1 base and V 3 bases, and 6 bases lay outside the gene matches. The CDR3 consists of 16 residues. Looked up from germline, CDR1 is LGHNT and CDR2 is FRNRAP. The CDR3 is CASGFRLTGGTDTQYF. CDR3 coding DNA: TGTGCTAGTGGTTTCCGCCTGACAGGGGGCACAGATACGCAGTATTTT.

The genes are TRBV5-1 and TRBJ1-3; D might be TRBD1 (5 bases). The germline gives CDR1 SGHRS, CDR2 YFSETQ. The V gene lost 1 base and the J gene lost 1 base, with 12 bases spanning the gap. This CDR3 region has 16 residues. CDR3 nucleotides: TGCGCCAGCAGCTTGAGACAGTCAGAATCTGGAAACACCATATATTTT. Translation gives CASSLRQSESGNTIYF. The full variable domain, in which reference TRBV5-1 and TRBJ1-3 provide the parts outside the CDR3, is KAGVTQTPRYLIKTRGQQVTLSCSPISGHRSVSWYQQTPGQGLQFLFEYFSETQRNKGNFPGRFSGRQFSNSRSEMNVSTLELGDSALYLCASSLRQSESGNTIYFGEGSWLTVV.

This chain uses TRBV7-2 with TRBJ1-5; 7 bases are shared with TRBD1. Germline assignment: CDR1 SGHTA and CDR2 FQGNSA. V was pared by 3 bases and J by 5 bases, with 7 bases of the junction left unmatched. CDR3 length: 15 amino acids. CDR3 nucleotides: TGTGCCAGCAGCTTTCGGACAGGCCTTGATCAGCCCCAGCATTTT. This codes for CASSFRTGLDQPQHF.

This chain joins TRBV5-4 and TRBJ1-6; 7 bases map to TRBD1. Germline loops: CDR1 SGHNT, CDR2 YYREEE (reference sequence). The CDR3 consists of 16 residues. V was pared by 5 bases and J by 7 bases, with 12 bases of the junction left unmatched. In DNA form, the CDR3 reads TGTGCCAGCAGTTTACGCGGGACAGTTAACAATTCACCCCTCCACTTT. Translation gives CASSLRGTVNNSPLHF. The variable domain in full, with the rest retrieved from reference TRBV5-4 and TRBJ1-6, is ETGVTQSPTHLIKTRGQQVTLRCSSQSGHNTVSWYQQALGQGPQFIFQYYREEENGRGNFPPRFSGLQFPNYSSELNVNALELDDSALYLCASSLRGTVNNSPLHFGNGTRLTVT.

V usage is TRBV14 and J usage is TRBJ1-1; D is unclear. V was clipped by 4 bases and J by 0 bases, with 18 bases between them. The CDR3 sequence is 17 residues long. From germline, CDR1 is SGHDN and CDR2 FVKESK. Here the CDR3 reads CASSLLPGGVMNTEAFF. CDR3 DNA: TGTGCCAGCAGCCTCCTACCTGGCGGAGTTATGAACACTGAAGCTTTCTTT. Drawing the rest from reference TRBV14 and TRBJ1-1, the complete variable domain is EAGVTQFPSHSVIEKGQTVTLRCDPISGHDNLYWYRRVMGKEIKFLLHFVKESKQDESGMPNNRFLAERTGGTYSTLKVQPAELEDSGVYFCASSLLPGGVMNTEAFFGQGTRLTVV.

The chain employs TRBV3-1 (or the pseudogene TRBV3-2) and TRBJ1-5; D not certain. The V and J ends lost 1 base and 3 bases respectively, with 10 bases between them. Germline V CDR1 and CDR2: LGHDT, YNNKEL (reference sequence). This CDR3 region has 15 residues. The CDR3 DNA is TGTGCCAGCAGCCAAGTGGTCGGAGACAATCAGCCCCAGCATTTT. This translates into CASSQVVGDNQPQHF.

This clone was seen a single time. The V call is TRBV28, the J call TRBJ2-7, with 7 positions matching TRBD2. The CDR3 spans 14 residues. Germline V gene lookup returns CDR1 MDHEN and CDR2 SYDVKM. The V and J ends lost 8 bases and 2 bases, in that order; junction bases with no gene match: 9. The CDR3 here is CASAAPLAPYEQYF. In DNA form, the CDR3 reads TGTGCCAGCGCTGCCCCACTAGCGCCCTACGAGCAGTACTTC. Full variable domain (rest looked up from reference TRBV28 and TRBJ2-7): DVKVTQSSRYLVKRTGEKVFLECVQDMDHENMFWYRQDPGLGLRLIYFSYDVKMKEKGDIPEGYSVSREKKERFSLILESASTNQTSMYLCASAAPLAPYEQYFGPGTRLTVT.

V usage is TRBV6-5 and J usage is TRBJ2-4, with D possibly TRBD1 on 5 matching bases. With 6 bases removed from V and 5 bases from J, the gap between germline ends came to 14 bases. The V gene's germline CDR1 is MNHEY and CDR2 SVGAGI. The CDR3 totals 14 residues. CDR3 region: CASRNRIYENIQYF. The CDR3 DNA is TGTGCCAGCAGGAACAGGATCTACGAAAACATTCAGTACTTC.

This clone was recorded only once. The V and J genes are TRBV14 and TRBJ2-5; 8 positions match TRBD2. J gave up 4 bases and V 4 bases, and 11 bases lay outside the gene matches. The V gene's germline CDR1 is SGHDN and CDR2 FVKESK. The CDR3 has 16 amino acids. CDR3 coding DNA: TGTGCCAGCAGCCCACCAACACTAGCGGCAATAGAGACCCAGTACTTC. Protein: CASSPPTLAAIETQYF.

The V call is TRBV7-2, the J call TRBJ2-7, with a tentative D call TRBD2 (5 bases). The CDR3 extends over 13 amino acids. Germline-derived CDR1 and CDR2 are SGHTA and FQGNSA. Deletions cut 2 bases from V and 7 bases from J, with 12 bases between. CDR3: CASSLSSSGEQYF. CDR3 sequence (DNA): TGTGCCAGCAGCTTAAGTTCTTCGGGGGAGCAGTACTTC.